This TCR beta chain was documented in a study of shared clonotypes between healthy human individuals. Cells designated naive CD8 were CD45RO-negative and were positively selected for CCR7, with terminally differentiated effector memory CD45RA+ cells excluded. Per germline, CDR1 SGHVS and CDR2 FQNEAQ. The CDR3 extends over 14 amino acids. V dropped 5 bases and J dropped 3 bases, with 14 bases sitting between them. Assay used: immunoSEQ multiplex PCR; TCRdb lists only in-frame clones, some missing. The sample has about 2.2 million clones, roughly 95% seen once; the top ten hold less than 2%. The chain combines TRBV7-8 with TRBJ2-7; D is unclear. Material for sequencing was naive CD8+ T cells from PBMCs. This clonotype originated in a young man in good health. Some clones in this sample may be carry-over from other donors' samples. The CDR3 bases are TGTGCCAGCAGCCACCCTGGGCGGAGCTACGAGCAGTACTTC. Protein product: CASSHPGRSYEQYF.